This is a list of T cell receptor beta chains from one sample in a study of blood T cell repertoires in COVID-19. Clones were sequenced by immunoSEQ multiplex PCR, and TCRdb holds only the in-frame ones, with some missing. The table has around 300,000 clones, around four fifths seen once. The sample taken for sequencing was peripheral blood. These receptors came from a woman aged 50 to 65 with active or convalescent COVID-19. The CDR3 runs from the conserved cysteine through the conserved F or W. The order of the fields is CDR3 protein, CDR3 DNA, J gene, clone size, D gene, V gene. A D gene is named only where the DNA matches it firmly. Not every row has a clone size; where given, it reads once, few, many or a size class.

CDR3aa: CASSIGTDAYEQYF
CDR3nt: TGTGCCAGCAGCATAGGGACTGATGCCTACGAGCAGTACTTC
j_gene: TRBJ2-7
abundance: .
d_gene: .
v_gene: TRBV5-4

CDR3aa: CASSPTGGGRQPQHF
CDR3nt: TGTGCCAGCAGCCCCACAGGTGGAGGGAGGCAGCCCCAGCATTTT
j_gene: TRBJ1-5
abundance: .
d_gene: .
v_gene: TRBV14

CDR3aa: CATQGYSYNEQFF
CDR3nt: TGTGCCACACAGGGGTACTCCTACAATGAGCAGTTCTTC
j_gene: TRBJ2-1
abundance: .
d_gene: TRBD1
v_gene: TRBV24-1

CDR3aa: CASSQDRGYEQYF
CDR3nt: TGCGCCAGCAGCCAAGACAGGGGCTACGAGCAGTACTTC
j_gene: TRBJ2-7
abundance: .
d_gene: .
v_gene: TRBV4-1

CDR3aa: CASSPWGVVNSPLHF
CDR3nt: TGTGCCAGCAGTCCCTGGGGGGTTGTTAATTCACCCCTCCACTTT
j_gene: TRBJ1-6
abundance: .
d_gene: .
v_gene: TRBV27

CDR3aa: CASSFAGLAGSADTQYF
CDR3nt: TGCGCCAGCAGCTTCGCGGGACTAGCGGGATCGGCAGATACGCAGTATTTT
j_gene: TRBJ2-3
abundance: .
d_gene: TRBD2
v_gene: TRBV5-1

CDR3aa: CASSPETGQWSYEQYF
CDR3nt: TGCGCCAGCAGCCCAGAAACGGGACAGTGGTCCTACGAGCAGTACTTC
j_gene: TRBJ2-7
abundance: .
d_gene: TRBD1
v_gene: TRBV4-1

CDR3aa: CASSERAGGRTDTQYF
CDR3nt: TGTGCCAGCAGTGAACGGGCGGGAGGGCGCACAGATACGCAGTATTTT
j_gene: TRBJ2-3
abundance: few
d_gene: TRBD2
v_gene: TRBV2

CDR3aa: CAHAPGPGQRSGYTF
CDR3nt: TGTGCCCACGCCCCTGGACCAGGACAAAGATCGGGCTACACCTTC
j_gene: TRBJ1-2
abundance: .
d_gene: .
v_gene: TRBV6-6

CDR3aa: CASRNPTGVGGYGYTF
CDR3nt: TGTGCCAGCCGAAATCCGACAGGGGTAGGAGGGTATGGCTACACCTTC
j_gene: TRBJ1-2
abundance: .
d_gene: TRBD1
v_gene: TRBV27

CDR3aa: CASSSTRDGYTF
CDR3nt: TGTGCCAGCAGTTCGACCAGGGATGGCTACACCTTC
j_gene: TRBJ1-2
abundance: once
d_gene: .
v_gene: TRBV6-2/TRBV6-3

CDR3aa: CASTKTPRRGNTEAFF
CDR3nt: TGTGCCAGCACCAAAACCCCGAGGAGGGGGAACACTGAAGCTTTCTTT
j_gene: TRBJ1-1
abundance: .
d_gene: .
v_gene: TRBV7-9

CDR3aa: CASSLLGDFSGANVLTF
CDR3nt: TGTGCCAGCAGCCTCTTGGGAGACTTCTCTGGGGCCAACGTCCTGACTTTC
j_gene: TRBJ2-6
abundance: .
d_gene: .
v_gene: TRBV9

CDR3aa: CASSYSPGTPLHF
CDR3nt: TGTGCCAGCAGTTACTCGCCCGGGACTCCCCTCCACTTT
j_gene: TRBJ1-6
abundance: .
d_gene: .
v_gene: TRBV6-5

CDR3aa: CASNIRGGGNQPQHF
CDR3nt: TGTGCCAGTAATATACGGGGAGGGGGCAATCAGCCCCAGCATTTT
j_gene: TRBJ1-5
abundance: .
d_gene: .
v_gene: TRBV19

CDR3aa: CSARYYNEQFF
CDR3nt: TGCAGTGCTAGATACTACAATGAGCAGTTCTTC
j_gene: TRBJ2-1
abundance: .
d_gene: .
v_gene: TRBV20-1

CDR3aa: CASRMATNYGYTF
CDR3nt: TGTGCCAGCAGGATGGCAACCAACTATGGCTACACCTTC
j_gene: TRBJ1-2
abundance: .
d_gene: .
v_gene: TRBV12-3/TRBV12-4

CDR3aa: CASSFLGLRGNEQFF
CDR3nt: TGTGCCAGCAGTTTCCTGGGACTTCGTGGCAATGAGCAGTTCTTC
j_gene: TRBJ2-1
abundance: .
d_gene: .
v_gene: TRBV27

CDR3aa: CASSPGTGDYEQYF
CDR3nt: TGCGCCAGCAGCCCCGGGACAGGGGACTACGAGCAGTACTTC
j_gene: TRBJ2-7
abundance: .
d_gene: TRBD1
v_gene: TRBV4-1

CDR3aa: CASSKAQREGYNEQFF
CDR3nt: TGTGCCAGTAGTAAGGCTCAGCGGGAGGGCTACAATGAGCAGTTCTTC
j_gene: TRBJ2-1
abundance: few
d_gene: TRBD2
v_gene: TRBV19

CDR3aa: CASSLGISGAYEQYF
CDR3nt: TGTGCCAGCAGCTTAGGGATTAGCGGGGCCTACGAGCAGTACTTC
j_gene: TRBJ2-7
abundance: .
d_gene: TRBD2
v_gene: TRBV7-2

CDR3aa: CASSKAYGQGAQRGQNIQYF
CDR3nt: TGTGCCAGCAGCAAAGCCTATGGACAGGGGGCGCAAAGGGGCCAAAACATTCAGTACTTC
j_gene: TRBJ2-4
abundance: .
d_gene: .
v_gene: TRBV21-1

CDR3aa: CASSPHTSGSTDTQYF
CDR3nt: TGTGCCAGTAGTCCCCACACTAGCGGGAGCACAGATACGCAGTATTTT
j_gene: TRBJ2-3
abundance: .
d_gene: TRBD2
v_gene: TRBV19

CDR3aa: CATSRDRGAGEKLFF
CDR3nt: TGTGCCACCAGCAGAGACAGGGGAGCAGGTGAAAAACTGTTTTTT
j_gene: TRBJ1-4
abundance: .
d_gene: .
v_gene: TRBV15

CDR3aa: CASWSGGNEQFF
CDR3nt: TGTGCCAGTTGGTCCGGGGGGAATGAGCAGTTCTTC
j_gene: TRBJ2-1
abundance: once
d_gene: TRBD2
v_gene: TRBV6-6

CDR3aa: CASSLWSPTEAFF
CDR3nt: TGTGCCAGCAGCTTGTGGAGCCCCACTGAAGCTTTCTTT
j_gene: TRBJ1-1
abundance: .
d_gene: .
v_gene: TRBV5-6

CDR3aa: CASRLTGGAYEQYF
CDR3nt: TGCGCCAGCAGACTCACAGGGGGTGCCTACGAGCAGTACTTC
j_gene: TRBJ2-7
abundance: .
d_gene: TRBD1
v_gene: TRBV5-1

CDR3aa: CASSQILDRVTGELFF
CDR3nt: TGTGCCAGCAGCCAAATTTTGGACAGGGTCACCGGGGAGCTGTTTTTT
j_gene: TRBJ2-2
abundance: .
d_gene: TRBD1
v_gene: TRBV4-2

CDR3aa: CASTMGSGNTIYF
CDR3nt: TGTGCCAGCACAATGGGCTCGGGAAACACCATATATTTT
j_gene: TRBJ1-3
abundance: .
d_gene: .
v_gene: TRBV6-5

CDR3aa: CAWALAGEQFF
CDR3nt: TGTGCCTGGGCACTAGCGGGTGAGCAGTTCTTC
j_gene: TRBJ2-1
abundance: .
d_gene: TRBD2
v_gene: TRBV30

CDR3aa: CASSTGLAASSYNEQFF
CDR3nt: TGTGCCAGCAGTACGGGACTAGCGGCGAGCTCCTACAATGAGCAGTTCTTC
j_gene: TRBJ2-1
abundance: .
d_gene: TRBD2
v_gene: TRBV5-4

CDR3aa: CASSLLSVDTEAFF
CDR3nt: TGTGCCAGTAGTCTGCTTTCCGTAGACACTGAAGCTTTCTTT
j_gene: TRBJ1-1
abundance: .
d_gene: .
v_gene: TRBV19

CDR3aa: CASSSGTGMSGANVLTF
CDR3nt: TGTGCCAGCAGCTCCGGGACAGGGATGTCTGGGGCCAACGTCCTGACTTTC
j_gene: TRBJ2-6
abundance: .
d_gene: TRBD1
v_gene: TRBV28

CDR3aa: CASSLWRATSGRRWVREQFF
CDR3nt: TGTGCCAGCAGTTTGTGGCGGGCGACTAGCGGGAGGAGGTGGGTGAGGGAGCAGTTCTTC
j_gene: TRBJ2-1
abundance: many
d_gene: TRBD2
v_gene: TRBV27

CDR3aa: CASSEYRDGYTF
CDR3nt: TGTGCCAGCAGTGAATACAGGGATGGCTACACCTTC
j_gene: TRBJ1-2
abundance: .
d_gene: .
v_gene: TRBV25-1

CDR3aa: CASSLGFRETQYF
CDR3nt: TGTGCCAGCAGCTTAGGGTTTCGAGAGACCCAGTACTTC
j_gene: TRBJ2-5
abundance: .
d_gene: .
v_gene: TRBV13

CDR3aa: CASSFRGRDTEAFF
CDR3nt: TGTGCCAGCAGTTTCAGGGGCCGGGACACTGAAGCTTTCTTT
j_gene: TRBJ1-1
abundance: .
d_gene: .
v_gene: TRBV6-5

CDR3aa: CASSSLIGQGATNEQFF
CDR3nt: TGTGCCAGCAGTTCCCTAATCGGACAGGGGGCAACAAATGAGCAGTTCTTC
j_gene: TRBJ2-1
abundance: .
d_gene: TRBD1
v_gene: TRBV27

CDR3aa: CASSTLRDQGNIQYF
CDR3nt: TGTGCCAGCAGCACGCTACGGGACCAGGGGAATATTCAGTACTTC
j_gene: TRBJ2-4
abundance: .
d_gene: .
v_gene: TRBV9

CDR3aa: CASSPTFGDSRILNTEAFF
CDR3nt: TGTGCCAGCTCACCTACCTTCGGGGACTCCCGAATTTTGAACACTGAAGCTTTCTTT
j_gene: TRBJ1-1
abundance: .
d_gene: .
v_gene: TRBV18

CDR3aa: CASSLDSGRSREQYF
CDR3nt: TGTGCCAGCAGCTTGGACAGCGGGAGGTCTCGGGAGCAGTACTTC
j_gene: TRBJ2-7
abundance: .
d_gene: TRBD2
v_gene: TRBV6-5

CDR3aa: CASSQGTGSQPQHF
CDR3nt: TGCGCCAGCAGCCAGGGGACAGGGAGTCAGCCCCAGCATTTT
j_gene: TRBJ1-5
abundance: once
d_gene: TRBD1
v_gene: TRBV4-1

CDR3aa: CASSIDTEPGGNYGYTF
CDR3nt: TGCGCCAGCAGCATAGACACGGAACCCGGGGGAAATTATGGCTACACCTTC
j_gene: TRBJ1-2
abundance: .
d_gene: .
v_gene: TRBV5-1

CDR3aa: CASSPPGRGNTEAFF
CDR3nt: TGTGCCAGCTCACCACCGGGCAGGGGGAACACTGAAGCTTTCTTT
j_gene: TRBJ1-1
abundance: once
d_gene: .
v_gene: TRBV18

CDR3aa: CASSFPGLAYNEQFF
CDR3nt: TGTGCCAGCAGTTTTCCGGGACTAGCTTACAATGAGCAGTTCTTC
j_gene: TRBJ2-1
abundance: .
d_gene: TRBD2
v_gene: TRBV27

CDR3aa: CASSEAASENYGYTF
CDR3nt: TGTGCCAGCAGTGAAGCGGCCAGTGAAAACTATGGCTACACCTTC
j_gene: TRBJ1-2
abundance: once
d_gene: .
v_gene: TRBV2

CDR3aa: CASSFLGTGNTEAFF
CDR3nt: TGCGCCAGCAGCTTCCTAGGGACAGGGAACACTGAAGCTTTCTTT
j_gene: TRBJ1-1
abundance: .
d_gene: TRBD1
v_gene: TRBV5-1

CDR3aa: CASSERLVLAKNIQYF
CDR3nt: TGTGCCAGCAGTGAACGACTAGTTCTAGCCAAAAACATTCAGTACTTC
j_gene: TRBJ2-4
abundance: .
d_gene: .
v_gene: TRBV2

CDR3aa: CASRGDRGGDNEQFF
CDR3nt: TGTGCCAGCAGGGGGGACAGGGGTGGGGACAATGAGCAGTTCTTC
j_gene: TRBJ2-1
abundance: once
d_gene: TRBD1
v_gene: TRBV6-5

CDR3aa: CASSPLKPGDYGYTF
CDR3nt: TGTGCCAGCAGCCCCTTAAAACCCGGGGACTATGGCTACACCTTC
j_gene: TRBJ1-2
abundance: .
d_gene: .
v_gene: TRBV6-5

CDR3aa: CASGKGRREGFQETQYF
CDR3nt: TGTGCCAGTGGCAAGGGGAGGCGGGAGGGTTTTCAAGAGACCCAGTACTTC
j_gene: TRBJ2-5
abundance: once
d_gene: TRBD2
v_gene: TRBV19